This is a list of T cell receptor beta chains from one sample in a study of cytomegalovirus exposure and HLA in healthy donors. Measured with immunoSEQ multiplex PCR; TCRdb has only the in-frame clones, and not every one. The table lists 130,000 to 150,000 clones, around 80% of them singletons. The sequenced material came from PBMCs. Receptors were obtained from a man aged 25 to 40 in good health and CMV-seronegative. The CDR3 runs from the conserved cysteine through the conserved F or W. Each record gives: J gene, clone size, V gene, CDR3 protein. The size entry is marked missing in some rows and otherwise reads once, few, many or a size class.

>TRBJ2-7|.|TRBV5-1
CASRWGIAPSSYEQYF
>TRBJ2-1|.|TRBV27
CASSPPIGGADEQFF
>TRBJ1-6|few|TRBV19
CASSIDLLAGPLHF
>TRBJ1-4|few|TRBV10-2
CASKEDRGLANEKLFF
>TRBJ2-3|.|TRBV28
CASRYSGNTDTQYF
>TRBJ2-1|.|TRBV19
CASSIVSTSADEQFF
>TRBJ1-2|.|TRBV28
CASNNRGPYGYTF
>TRBJ2-3|.|TRBV6-5
CASSSGTSGGPDTQYF
>TRBJ1-5|.|TRBV2
CASREGLHQPQHF
>TRBJ1-4|.|TRBV6-1
CASSDRRALAGEKLFF
>TRBJ1-2|.|TRBV30
CAWVTGGIIGGYTF
>TRBJ2-7|.|TRBV28
CASSYPAGTGGTYEQYF
>TRBJ2-5|.|TRBV6-5
CASSYPIQGSTQYF
>TRBJ1-3|.|TRBV5-1
CASSQYGLPSSGNTIYF
>TRBJ2-1|.|TRBV10-2
CASKGGGYNEQFF
>TRBJ2-2|.|TRBV4-1
CASSQPGRGINGELFF
>TRBJ1-2|.|TRBV6-1
CASRRDREFGGYTF
>TRBJ2-3|.|TRBV5-1
CASSWPKGRGETDTQYF
>TRBJ2-1|.|TRBV6-5
CASSYAPSRLKQFF
>TRBJ2-7|.|TRBV19
CASSPLTGGEQYF
>TRBJ2-1|.|TRBV10-3
CAISDFSGQEQFF
>TRBJ1-5|.|TRBV4-1
CASSRTNRGAQHF
>TRBJ1-2|.|TRBV4-1
CASSQQLLNPDPGAVLYGYTF
>TRBJ1-6|.|TRBV9
CASSVDQGGSPLHF
>TRBJ1-2|.|TRBV2
CASSPYRRTVRPYWYTF
>TRBJ2-1|.|TRBV2
CASSELDPRQFF
>TRBJ1-5|.|TRBV19
CASSLFAATGEDQPQHF
>TRBJ2-3|.|TRBV7-6
CASSLAAPSGSTDTQYF
>TRBJ2-7|.|TRBV19
CASRGQGHEQYF
>TRBJ1-1|.|TRBV4-1
CASSQDHTGGRSFF
>TRBJ1-5|.|TRBV7-2
CASSGRGRSLSNQPQHF
>TRBJ1-1|.|TRBV27
CASSFGAHTEAFF
>TRBJ2-5|.|TRBV7-2
CASSRGDRHPETQYF
>TRBJ2-5|.|TRBV5-1
CASSPGGYLQETQYF
>TRBJ1-2|.|TRBV25-1
CASSEFGQGAGYTF
>TRBJ2-6|.|TRBV7-8
CASSPGQPPYVLTF
>TRBJ2-7|.|TRBV28
CASSPALTGAGQYF
>TRBJ1-5|.|TRBV19
CASSIGGVGNQPQHF
>TRBJ1-5|.|TRBV2
CASSERQTFAPQHF
>TRBJ2-2|.|TRBV6-4
CASSKGLAGDTGELFF
>TRBJ2-5|few|TRBV7-6
CASSLIEAETQYF
>TRBJ2-5|.|TRBV29-1
CSVWAGGQETQYF
>TRBJ2-3|.|TRBV25-1
CASSELGSTDTQYF
>TRBJ2-3|.|TRBV5-4
CASSPGLAGGGGDTQYF
>TRBJ1-6|.|TRBV6-6
CASSSGSSYNSPLHF
>TRBJ1-6|.|TRBV4-1
CASSQGGRGSYNSPLHF
>TRBJ1-1|.|TRBV30
CACSRDRPSEAFF
>TRBJ2-1|.|TRBV5-1
CASSLGGLDRYGAYNEQFF
>TRBJ2-7|.|TRBV6-1
CASSSRTGPQYF
>TRBJ2-3|.|TRBV5-1
CASSFSGRSTDTQYF
>TRBJ1-1|.|TRBV27
CASSFREGDEAFF
>TRBJ1-1|.|TRBV2
CASRRTGGTEAFF
>TRBJ1-2|.|TRBV13
CASSLGLGVGYGYPF
>TRBJ2-1|.|TRBV19
CASSTRAPHNEQFF
>TRBJ2-3|.|TRBV10-1
CASSKGGGYTQYF
>TRBJ1-1|.|TRBV2
CASSETGIGTEAFF
>TRBJ2-5|.|TRBV4-1
CASSQALTPIQYF
>TRBJ2-1|.|TRBV6-1
CASRASGASYNEQFF
>TRBJ2-7|.|TRBV7-9
CASSLGTGGEQYF